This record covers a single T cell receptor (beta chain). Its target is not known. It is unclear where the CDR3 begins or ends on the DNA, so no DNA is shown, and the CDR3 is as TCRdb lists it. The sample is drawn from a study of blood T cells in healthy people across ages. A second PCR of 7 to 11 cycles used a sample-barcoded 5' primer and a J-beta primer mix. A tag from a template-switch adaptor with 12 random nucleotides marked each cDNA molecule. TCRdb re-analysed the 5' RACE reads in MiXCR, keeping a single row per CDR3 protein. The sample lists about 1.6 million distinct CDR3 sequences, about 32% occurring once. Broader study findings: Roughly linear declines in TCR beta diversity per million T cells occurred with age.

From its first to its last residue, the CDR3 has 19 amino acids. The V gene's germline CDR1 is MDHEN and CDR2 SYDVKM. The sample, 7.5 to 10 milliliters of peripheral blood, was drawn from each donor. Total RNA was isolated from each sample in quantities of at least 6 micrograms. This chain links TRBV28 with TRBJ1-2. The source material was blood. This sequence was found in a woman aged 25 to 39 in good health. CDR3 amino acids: CASSPLAGEADTQYFGYTF.